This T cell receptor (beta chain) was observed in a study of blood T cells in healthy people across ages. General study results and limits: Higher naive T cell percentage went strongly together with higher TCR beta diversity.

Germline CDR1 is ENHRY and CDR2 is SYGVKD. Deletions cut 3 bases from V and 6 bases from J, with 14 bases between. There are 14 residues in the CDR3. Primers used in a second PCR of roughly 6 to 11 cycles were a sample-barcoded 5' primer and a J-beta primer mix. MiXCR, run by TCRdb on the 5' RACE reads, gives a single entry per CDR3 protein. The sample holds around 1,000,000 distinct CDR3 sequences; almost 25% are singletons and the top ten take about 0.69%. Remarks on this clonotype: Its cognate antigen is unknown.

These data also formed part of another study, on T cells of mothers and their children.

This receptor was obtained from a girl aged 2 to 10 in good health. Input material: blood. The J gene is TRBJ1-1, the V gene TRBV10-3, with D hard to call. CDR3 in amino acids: CAISDEFQAAEAFF. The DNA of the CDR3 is TGTGCCATCAGTGATGAATTCCAAGCCGCTGAAGCTTTCTTT.